Below, one T cell receptor beta chain is given with its context. The read halts 3 residues ahead of the CDR3 end, with the missing end drawn from the germline J gene. The source of the sample is a study of T cells in women clearing cervical HPV infection. TCR beta CDR3 amplified by multiplex PCR from roughly 1,100 ng genomic DNA. Clones were read by immunoSEQ multiplex PCR, and TCRdb kept only the in-frame ones, dropping some. The data show 35,000 to 45,000 clones, and the top ten clones hold 5.8%. Germline V gives CDR1 SNHLY, CDR2 FYNNEI. The CDR3 contains 13 residues. V is TRBV2 and J is TRBJ2-2; D perhaps matches TRBD1 (5 bases). The sequence was collected from a woman between 18 and 75 years old with a cervical HPV16 infection that either progressed to CIN3+ or cleared (not recorded which). The specimen sequenced was blood buffy coat. The CDR3: CASSDREISPLFF. CDR3 DNA (partial): TGTGCCAGCAGTGACAGGGAAATTTCACCG.